The T cell receptor (beta chain) described here comes from a study of blood T cell repertoires in COVID-19 (dated by TCRdb to the early 2020s). A note on the overall study: Samples covering the acute and convalescent phases of COVID-19 were provided by collaborators in the United States, Italy and Spain. Nearly every sample came with metadata listing a de-identified subject ID, COVID-19 status, age in years and sex. Deeply sampled blood TCRbeta repertoires from subjects exposed to, actively infected with, or recovered from COVID-19 were included in the dataset. The prospective study material was composed of cDNA or gDNA derived from T cells, B-cell-depleted T cells, or PBMCs. HLA class I and class II types, where available, came from metadata supplied by the sample provider rather than from assay-based typing. The samples were drawn from two sources: the first 160 participants of the ongoing ImmuneRACE study, and some 1,300 subjects contributed by 6 global collaborators. The repertoires were released in a freely available public database intended as a resource for research on the immune response to SARS-CoV-2. Overall results and qualifications from the work: How much clinical and demographic metadata was included differed by source and by participant, and the metadata was provided uncurated.

V and J are truncated by 7 bases and 1 base respectively, leaving an intervening sequence of 10 bases. The CDR3 covers 13 residues, taking in both the cysteine and the phenylalanine. Only the CDR3 DNA stays, 39 bases, in frame from base 1. Participants in the prospective study were enrolled through a virtual design, were aged roughly 18 to 100 years, and lived in 24 United States geographic areas. To assign participants to cohorts, the prospective study relied on clinical history that participants themselves reported in a screening survey and a study questionnaire. Mobile phlebotomists in the prospective study collected whole blood, serum and a nasopharyngeal or oropharyngeal swab from every participant. Prospective study participants could optionally give additional blood draws and questionnaires over an approximately two-month period. Prospective study blood samples were shipped either frozen or at room temperature before DNA extraction.

Remarks on this clone: The antigen it binds to is not known. No much larger clone is present one base from it, and per-base qualities are unavailable.

TCRbeta CDR3 regions were amplified from genomic DNA using the immunoSEQ Assay, a bias-controlled multiplex PCR. In the original analysis: Within the assay, amplification of reference gene primers was used to estimate how many nucleated cells each sample contained. To quantify the absolute abundance of each unique TCRbeta CDR3 rearrangement, sequence reads were collapsed and filtered. Productive Simpson clonality was computed per sample as the square root of Simpson's diversity index over productive rearrangements. The table was pulled from immuneACCESS by TCRdb, which kept in-frame rearrangements only. Such tables lose some clones; where checked, under half of the loss comes from unresolved V genes, and the rest has no known cause. V and J calls and clone size are given by that table; D and trimming were obtained from the DNA. The sample contains about 150,000 clones, approximately 88% of them found a single time. Approximately 1.2% of the sample belongs to the ten largest clones.

This receptor chain uses TRBV12-3 or TRBV12-4 and TRBJ1-1, with a weak D call of TRBD1 (6 bases match). The clonotype originates from a woman aged 25 to 39 with acute COVID-19. Material for sequencing was PBMCs or T cells enriched from blood (not recorded which). The DNA sequence follows: TGTGCCAGCAAACAGGGTTGGAACACTGAAGCTTTCTTT. Its protein is CASKQGWNTEAFF.